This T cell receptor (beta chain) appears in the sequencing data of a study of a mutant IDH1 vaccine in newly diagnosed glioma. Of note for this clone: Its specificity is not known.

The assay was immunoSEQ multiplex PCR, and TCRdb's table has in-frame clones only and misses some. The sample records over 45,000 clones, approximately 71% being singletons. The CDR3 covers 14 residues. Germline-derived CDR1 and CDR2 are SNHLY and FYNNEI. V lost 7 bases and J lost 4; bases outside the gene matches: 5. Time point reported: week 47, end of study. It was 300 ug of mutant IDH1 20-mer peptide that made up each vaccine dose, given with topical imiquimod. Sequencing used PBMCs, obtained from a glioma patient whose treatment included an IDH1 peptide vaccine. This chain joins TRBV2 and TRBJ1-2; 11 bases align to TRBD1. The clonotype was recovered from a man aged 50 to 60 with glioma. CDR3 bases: TGTGCCAGCACTGGGACAGGGGGATTCTATGGCTACACCTTC. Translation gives CASTGTGGFYGYTF.